The sample holds one count of the clone carrying this T cell receptor (beta chain). The antigen is undetermined. This CDR3 spans 19 amino acids. V was clipped by 0 bases and J by 9 bases; unmatched bases: 17. Germline V gene data show CDR1 as SGHRS and CDR2 as YFSETQ. Only in-frame clones appear in the TCRdb table, and some are missing; sequencing was by immunoSEQ multiplex PCR. The sample carries around 210,000 clones, about 94% recorded once. The sample belongs to a study of T cell responses to AZD1222 COVID-19 vaccine. Study conclusions and caveats: The CD4 TCRs associated with vaccination extended across spike and predominated at 160-218 and 743-854.

The chain uses TRBV5-1 and TRBJ2-1; TRBD2 matches at 11 bases. This receptor was taken from an adult who received the MenACWY meningococcal vaccine as a control. This specimen was peripheral blood, taken 28 days after the second dose of the MenACWY control vaccine. This CDR3 is CASSLETSGRSWLRGEQFF. CDR3 sequence (DNA): TGCGCCAGCAGCTTGGAAACTAGCGGGAGATCATGGCTCCGGGGTGAGCAGTTCTTC.